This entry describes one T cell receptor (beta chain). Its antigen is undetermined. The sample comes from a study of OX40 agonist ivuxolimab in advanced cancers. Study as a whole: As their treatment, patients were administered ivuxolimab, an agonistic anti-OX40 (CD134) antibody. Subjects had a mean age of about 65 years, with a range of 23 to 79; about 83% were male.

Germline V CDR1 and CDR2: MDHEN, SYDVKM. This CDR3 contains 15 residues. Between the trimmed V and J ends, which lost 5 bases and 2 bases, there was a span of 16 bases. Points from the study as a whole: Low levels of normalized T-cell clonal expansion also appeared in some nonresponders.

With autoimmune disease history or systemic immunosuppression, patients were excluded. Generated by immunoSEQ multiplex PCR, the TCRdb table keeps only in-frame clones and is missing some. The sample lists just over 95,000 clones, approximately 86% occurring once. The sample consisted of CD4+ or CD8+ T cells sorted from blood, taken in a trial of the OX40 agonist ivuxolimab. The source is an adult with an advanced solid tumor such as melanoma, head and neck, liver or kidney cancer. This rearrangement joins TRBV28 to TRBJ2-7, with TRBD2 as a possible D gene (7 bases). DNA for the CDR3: TGTGCCAGCAGTATAGGGGGGGCGAGGGCCTACGAGCAGTACTTC. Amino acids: CASSIGGARAYEQYF.